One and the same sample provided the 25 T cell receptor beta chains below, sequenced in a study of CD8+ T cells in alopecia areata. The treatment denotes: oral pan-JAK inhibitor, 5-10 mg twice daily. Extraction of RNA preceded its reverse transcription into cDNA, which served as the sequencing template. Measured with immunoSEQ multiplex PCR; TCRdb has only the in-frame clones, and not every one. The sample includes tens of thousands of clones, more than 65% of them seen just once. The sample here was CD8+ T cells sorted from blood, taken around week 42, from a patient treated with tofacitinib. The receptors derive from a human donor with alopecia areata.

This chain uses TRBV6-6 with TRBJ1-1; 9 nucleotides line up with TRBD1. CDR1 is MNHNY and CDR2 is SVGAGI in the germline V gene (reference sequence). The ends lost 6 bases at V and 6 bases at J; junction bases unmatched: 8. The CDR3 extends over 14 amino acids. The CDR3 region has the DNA TGTGCCAGCAGCTCCGGGACAGGGTGGTCTGAAGCTTTCTTT. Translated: CASSSGTGWSEAFF.

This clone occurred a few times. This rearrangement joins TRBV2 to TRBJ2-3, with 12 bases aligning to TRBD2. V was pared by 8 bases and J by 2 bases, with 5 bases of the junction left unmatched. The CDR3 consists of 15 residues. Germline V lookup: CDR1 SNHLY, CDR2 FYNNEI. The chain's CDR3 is CASFRLAGDTDTQYF. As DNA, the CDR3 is TGTGCCAGCTTCAGACTAGCGGGGGACACAGATACGCAGTATTTT.

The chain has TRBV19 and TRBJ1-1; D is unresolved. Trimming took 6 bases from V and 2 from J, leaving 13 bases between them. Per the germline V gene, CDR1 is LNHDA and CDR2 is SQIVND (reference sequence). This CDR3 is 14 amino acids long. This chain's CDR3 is CASRDAPENTEAFF. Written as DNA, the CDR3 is TGTGCCAGTAGGGACGCCCCGGAAAACACTGAAGCTTTCTTT.

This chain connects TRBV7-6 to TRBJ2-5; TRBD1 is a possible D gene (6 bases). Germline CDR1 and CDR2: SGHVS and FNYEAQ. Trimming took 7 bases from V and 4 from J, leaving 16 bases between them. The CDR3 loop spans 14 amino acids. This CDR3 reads CASTLTPRGETQYF. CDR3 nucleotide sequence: TGTGCCAGCACCCTGACCCCCAGGGGAGAGACCCAGTACTTC.

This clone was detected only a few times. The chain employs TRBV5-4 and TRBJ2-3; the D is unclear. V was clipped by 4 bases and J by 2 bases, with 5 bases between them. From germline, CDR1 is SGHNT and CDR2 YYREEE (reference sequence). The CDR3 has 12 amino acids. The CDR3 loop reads CASSLYTDTQYF. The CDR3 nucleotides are TGTGCCAGCAGCCTATACACAGATACGCAGTATTTT.

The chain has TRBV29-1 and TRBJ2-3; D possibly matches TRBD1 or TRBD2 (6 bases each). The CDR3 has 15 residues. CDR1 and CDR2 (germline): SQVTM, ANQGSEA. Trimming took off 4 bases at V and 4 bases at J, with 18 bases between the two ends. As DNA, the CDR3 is TGCAGCGTTGCCGATGTAGGGGGGAGTGCAGATACGCAGTATTTT. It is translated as CSVADVGGSADTQYF.

The CDR3 here is CASSLGDFQFF. The CDR3 nucleotides are TGCGCCAGCAGCTTAGGAGACTTTCAGTTCTTC. J is TRBJ2-1 and V is TRBV5-1; D not resolved. CDR1 is SGHRS and CDR2 is YFSETQ in the germline V gene. The CDR3 is 11 amino acids. Between the trimmed V and J ends, which lost 2 bases and 13 bases, there was a span of 10 bases. Variable domain in full (rest from reference TRBV5-1 and TRBJ2-1): KAGVTQTPRYLIKTRGQQVTLSCSPISGHRSVSWYQQTPGQGLQFLFEYFSETQRNKGNFPGRFSGRQFSNSRSEMNVSTLELGDSALYLCASSLGDFQFFGPGTRLTVL.

The DNA of the CDR3 is TGTGCCATCATGGGCAGCACAGATACGCAGTATTTT. Protein sequence: CAIMGSTDTQYF. The chain recombines TRBV10-3 with TRBJ2-3; D not certain. Trimming left V 7 bases short and J 0 bases short, with 5 bases between. Looked up from germline, CDR1 is ENHRY and CDR2 is SYGVKD. This CDR3 comprises 12 residues.

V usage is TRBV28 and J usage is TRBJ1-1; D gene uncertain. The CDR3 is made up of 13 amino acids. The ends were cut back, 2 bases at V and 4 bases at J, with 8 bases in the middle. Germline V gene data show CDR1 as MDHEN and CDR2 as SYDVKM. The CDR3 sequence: CASSLSTATEAFF. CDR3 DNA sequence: TGTGCCAGCAGTTTAAGTACAGCCACTGAAGCTTTCTTT.

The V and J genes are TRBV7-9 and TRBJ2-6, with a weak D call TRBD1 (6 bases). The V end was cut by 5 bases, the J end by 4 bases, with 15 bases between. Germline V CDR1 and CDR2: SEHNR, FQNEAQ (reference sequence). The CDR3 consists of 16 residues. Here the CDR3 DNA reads TGTGCCAGCAGCGCGATCCAGGGGAGCGGGGCCAACGTCCTGACTTTC. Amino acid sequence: CASSAIQGSGANVLTF.

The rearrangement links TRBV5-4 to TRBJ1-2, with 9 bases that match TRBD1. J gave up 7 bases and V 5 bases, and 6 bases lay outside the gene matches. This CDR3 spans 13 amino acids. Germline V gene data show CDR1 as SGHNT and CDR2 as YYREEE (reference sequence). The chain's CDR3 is CASSSPTGGGYTF. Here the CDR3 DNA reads TGTGCCAGCAGTTCCCCGACAGGGGGTGGCTACACCTTC.

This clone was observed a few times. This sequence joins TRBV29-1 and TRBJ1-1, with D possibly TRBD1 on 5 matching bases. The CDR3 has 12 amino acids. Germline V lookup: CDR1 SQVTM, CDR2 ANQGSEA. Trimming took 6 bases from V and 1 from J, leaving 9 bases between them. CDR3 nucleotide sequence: TGCAGCGTCCCGACAGCGAACACTGAAGCTTTCTTT. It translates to CSVPTANTEAFF.

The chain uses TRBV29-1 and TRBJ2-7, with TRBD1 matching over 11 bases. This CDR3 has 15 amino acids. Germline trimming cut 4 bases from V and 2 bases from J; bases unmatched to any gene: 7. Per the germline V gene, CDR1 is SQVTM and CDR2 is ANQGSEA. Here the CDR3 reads CSVVWRTGGPYEQYF. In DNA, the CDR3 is TGCAGCGTTGTGTGGAGGACAGGGGGCCCCTACGAGCAGTACTTC.

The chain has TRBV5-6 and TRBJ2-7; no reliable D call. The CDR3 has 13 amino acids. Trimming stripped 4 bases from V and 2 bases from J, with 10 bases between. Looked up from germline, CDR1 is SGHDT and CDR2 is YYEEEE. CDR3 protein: CASSLDGTYEQYF. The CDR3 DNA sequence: TGTGCCAGCAGCCTGGACGGCACCTACGAGCAGTACTTC.

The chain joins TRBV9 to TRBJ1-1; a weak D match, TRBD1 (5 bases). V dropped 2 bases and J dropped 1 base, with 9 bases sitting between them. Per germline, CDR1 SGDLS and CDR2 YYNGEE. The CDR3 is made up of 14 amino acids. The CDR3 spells CASSVGGTNTEAFF. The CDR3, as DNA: TGTGCCAGCAGCGTTGGGGGGACGAACACTGAAGCTTTCTTT.

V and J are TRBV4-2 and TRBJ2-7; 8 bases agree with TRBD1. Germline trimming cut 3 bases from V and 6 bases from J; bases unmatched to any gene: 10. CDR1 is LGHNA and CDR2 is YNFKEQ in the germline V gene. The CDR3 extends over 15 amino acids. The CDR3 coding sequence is TGTGCCAGCAGCCATGCTACGGGACAGGAGAGCGAGCAGTACTTC. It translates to CASSHATGQESEQYF.

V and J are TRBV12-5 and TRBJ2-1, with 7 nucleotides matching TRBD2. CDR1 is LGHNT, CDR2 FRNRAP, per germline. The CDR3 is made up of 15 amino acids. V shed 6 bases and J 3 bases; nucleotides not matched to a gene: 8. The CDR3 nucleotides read TGTGCTAGTGGGTCTAGCGGAACTTTCTACAATGAGCAGTTCTTC. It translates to CASGSSGTFYNEQFF.

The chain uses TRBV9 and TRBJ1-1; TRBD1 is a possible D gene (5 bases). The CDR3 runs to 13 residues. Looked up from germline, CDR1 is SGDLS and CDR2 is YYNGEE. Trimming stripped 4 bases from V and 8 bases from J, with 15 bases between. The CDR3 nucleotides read TGTGCCAGCAGCCCCGGGGGGAGCGGAGAAGCTTTCTTT. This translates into CASSPGGSGEAFF.

As DNA, the CDR3 is TGTGCCAGCAGTTTACAGGTCAATAGCAATCAGCCCCAGCATTTT. This gives the protein CASSLQVNSNQPQHF. This rearrangement joins TRBV27 to TRBJ1-5; unclear D gene. Trimming removed 2 bases from V and 0 bases from J, with 8 bases in between. The CDR3 consists of 15 residues. CDR1 is MNHEY, CDR2 SMNVEV, per germline (reference sequence).

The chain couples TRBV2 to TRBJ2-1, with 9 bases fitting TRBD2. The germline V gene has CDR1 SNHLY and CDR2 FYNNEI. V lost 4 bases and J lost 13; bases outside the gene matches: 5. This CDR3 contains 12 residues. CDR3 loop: CASSVIAGDQFF. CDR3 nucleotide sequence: TGTGCCAGCAGTGTGATAGCGGGGGATCAGTTCTTC.

The chain's CDR3 is CASSSLGTYEQYF. The CDR3 nucleotides are TGCGCCAGCAGCTCCCTAGGAACGTACGAGCAGTACTTC. The V and J genes are TRBV5-1 and TRBJ2-7; D ambiguous. The CDR3 length is 13 residues. V was pared by 3 bases and J by 4 bases, with 11 bases between. Germline V lookup: CDR1 SGHRS, CDR2 YFSETQ.

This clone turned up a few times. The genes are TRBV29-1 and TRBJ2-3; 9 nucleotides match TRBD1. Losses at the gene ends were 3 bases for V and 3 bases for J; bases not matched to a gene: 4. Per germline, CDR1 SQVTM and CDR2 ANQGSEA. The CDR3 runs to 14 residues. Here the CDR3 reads CSVEGTGRTDTQYF. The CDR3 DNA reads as TGCAGCGTTGAGGGGACAGGGCGAACAGATACGCAGTATTTT.

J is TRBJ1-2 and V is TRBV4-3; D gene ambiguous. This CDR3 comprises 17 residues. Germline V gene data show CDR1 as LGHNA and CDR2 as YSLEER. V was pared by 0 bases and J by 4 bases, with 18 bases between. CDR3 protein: CASSQDRSAARVYGYTF. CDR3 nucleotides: TGCGCCAGCAGCCAAGATCGGTCGGCAGCTAGAGTCTATGGCTACACCTTC.

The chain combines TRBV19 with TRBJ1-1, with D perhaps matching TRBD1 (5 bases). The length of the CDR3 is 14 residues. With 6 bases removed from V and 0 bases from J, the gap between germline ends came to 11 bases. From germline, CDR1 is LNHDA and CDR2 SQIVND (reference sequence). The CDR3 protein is CASSPGTLNTEAFF. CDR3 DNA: TGTGCCAGTAGCCCTGGGACGTTGAACACTGAAGCTTTCTTT.

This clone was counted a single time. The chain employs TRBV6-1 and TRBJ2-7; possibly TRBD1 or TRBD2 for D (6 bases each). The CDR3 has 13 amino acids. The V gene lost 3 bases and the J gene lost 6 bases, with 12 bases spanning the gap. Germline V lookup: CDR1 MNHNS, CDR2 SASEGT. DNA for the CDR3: TGTGCCAGCAGTGAGGGGGGCCGGGGCGAGCAGTACTTC. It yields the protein CASSEGGRGEQYF.